This is a list of T cell receptor beta chains from one sample in a study of cytomegalovirus exposure and HLA in healthy donors. Assay used: immunoSEQ multiplex PCR; TCRdb lists only in-frame clones, some missing. The table shows about 220,000 clones, with roughly 84% occurring only once. Sequencing used PBMCs. These receptors were obtained from a woman in her twenties or thirties in good health and CMV-seropositive. Each CDR3 is given with its conserved first and last residue.

v_gene	j_gene	CDR3aa
TRBV27	TRBJ2-3	CASRPKLAGQTDTQYF
TRBV2	TRBJ2-2	CASSRGPGELFF
TRBV28	TRBJ1-2	CASTEGGQGHSVDGYTF
TRBV27	TRBJ2-2	CQGQSNTGELFF
TRBV19	TRBJ1-2	CASSSGGPGVGGYTF
TRBV5-1	TRBJ1-3	CASSLATSGNTIYF
TRBV28	TRBJ2-7	CASSPRVGAYEQYF
TRBV30	TRBJ2-3	CAWNLGGDTQYF
TRBV6-6	TRBJ2-2	CASESRQMNTGELFF
TRBV28	TRBJ2-7	CASSRSGGTYEQYF
TRBV7-6	TRBJ2-1	CASSPTGGSYNEQFF
TRBV7-9	TRBJ1-2	CASSPQGTNYGYTF
TRBV9	TRBJ2-3	CASSLLGGMGDTQYF
TRBV15	TRBJ2-3	CATSRGAGSTDTQYF
TRBV5-1	TRBJ2-5	CASSAQSGGQETQYF
TRBV5-1	TRBJ2-5	CASSPGQPRETQYF
TRBV28	TRBJ2-5	CASNTRFREETQYF
TRBV30	TRBJ2-3	CAWRAGANTDTQYF
TRBV5-1	TRBJ1-2	CASSFDSPNYGYTF
TRBV7-8	TRBJ2-5	CASRPLEETQYF